The clone carrying this TCR beta chain was detected only a few times. Its antigen is unknown. The trim removed 0 bases at V and 6 bases at J, leaving 8 bases unmatched. This CDR3 has 16 residues. The germline gives CDR1 SGDLS, CDR2 YYNGEE. The sample originates from a study of OX40 agonist ivuxolimab in advanced cancers. In the study overall: Age averaged around 59 years (range roughly 23 to 79), and roughly 80% were male.

Produced via immunoSEQ multiplex PCR; TCRdb's table is partial and in-frame only. The sample lists around 70,000 clones; 82% were seen once. Findings and limits, study-wide: The authors also found low normalized T-cell clonal expansion in some nonresponders.

V is TRBV9 and J is TRBJ2-3, with TRBD1 matching 9 bases. The clonotype originates from an adult with an advanced solid tumor such as melanoma, head and neck, liver or kidney cancer. The specimen was CD4+ or CD8+ T cells sorted from blood, collected in a trial of the OX40 agonist ivuxolimab. The CDR3: CASSVAGGQGGDTQYF. The CDR3 nucleotides are TGTGCCAGCAGCGTAGCGGGGGGACAGGGAGGGGATACGCAGTATTTT.